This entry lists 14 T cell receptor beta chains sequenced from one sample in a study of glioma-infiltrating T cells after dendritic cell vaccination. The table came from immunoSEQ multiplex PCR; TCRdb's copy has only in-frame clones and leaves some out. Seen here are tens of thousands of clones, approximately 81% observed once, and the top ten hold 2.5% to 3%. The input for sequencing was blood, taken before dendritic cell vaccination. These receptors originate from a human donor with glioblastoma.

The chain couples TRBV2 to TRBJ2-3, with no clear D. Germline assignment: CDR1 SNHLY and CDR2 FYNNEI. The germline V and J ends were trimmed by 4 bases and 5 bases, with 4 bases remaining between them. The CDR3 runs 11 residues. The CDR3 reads CASSVLDTQYF. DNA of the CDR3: TGTGCCAGCAGTGTACTAGATACGCAGTATTTT.

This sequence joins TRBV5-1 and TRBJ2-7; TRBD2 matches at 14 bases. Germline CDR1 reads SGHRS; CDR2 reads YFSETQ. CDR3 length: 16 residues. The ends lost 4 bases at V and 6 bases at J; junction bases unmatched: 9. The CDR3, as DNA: TGCGCCAGCAGCCGGCTGGGACTAGCGGGAGCAACCGAGCAGTACTTC. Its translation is CASSRLGLAGATEQYF.

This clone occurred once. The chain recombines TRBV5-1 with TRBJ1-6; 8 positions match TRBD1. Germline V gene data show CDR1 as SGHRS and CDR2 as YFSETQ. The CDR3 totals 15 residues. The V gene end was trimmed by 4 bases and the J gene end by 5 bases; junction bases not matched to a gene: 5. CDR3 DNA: TGCGCCAGCAGCCAAGGGACAGGAGATAATTCACCCCTCCACTTT. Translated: CASSQGTGDNSPLHF.

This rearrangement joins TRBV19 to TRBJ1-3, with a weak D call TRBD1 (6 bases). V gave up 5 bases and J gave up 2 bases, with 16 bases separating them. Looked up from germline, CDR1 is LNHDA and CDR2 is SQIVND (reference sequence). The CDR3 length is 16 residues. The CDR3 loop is CASSPSGTSTGNTIYF. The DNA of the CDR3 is TGTGCCAGTAGTCCCTCCGGGACATCTACTGGAAACACCATATATTTT.

The CDR3 DNA sequence: TGTGCCACCGATCCAACTCGGACAGGGGAAAGAGAAGCTTTCTTT. This translates into CATDPTRTGEREAFF. This chain links TRBV19 with TRBJ1-1; 9 bases match TRBD1. V was clipped by 10 bases and J by 8 bases; unmatched bases: 17. This CDR3 region has 15 residues. CDR1 is LNHDA and CDR2 is SQIVND in the germline V gene (reference sequence).

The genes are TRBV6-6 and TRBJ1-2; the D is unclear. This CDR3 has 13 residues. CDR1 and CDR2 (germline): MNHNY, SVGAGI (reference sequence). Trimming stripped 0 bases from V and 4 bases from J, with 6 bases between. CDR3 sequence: CASSYSRFYGYTF. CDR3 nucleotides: TGTGCCAGCAGTTACTCGAGGTTCTATGGCTACACCTTC.

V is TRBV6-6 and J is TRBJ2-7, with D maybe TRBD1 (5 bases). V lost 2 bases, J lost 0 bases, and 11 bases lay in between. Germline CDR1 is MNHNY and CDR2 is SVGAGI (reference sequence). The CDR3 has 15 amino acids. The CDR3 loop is CASSYQTASSYEQYF. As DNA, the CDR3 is TGTGCCAGCAGTTACCAGACAGCGAGCTCCTACGAGCAGTACTTC.

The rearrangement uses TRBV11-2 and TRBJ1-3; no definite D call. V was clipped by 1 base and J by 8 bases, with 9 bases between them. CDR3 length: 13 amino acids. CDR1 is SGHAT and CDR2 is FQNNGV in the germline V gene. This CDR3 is CASSLGPLDTIYF. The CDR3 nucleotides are TGTGCCAGCAGCTTAGGGCCTTTGGACACCATATATTTT.

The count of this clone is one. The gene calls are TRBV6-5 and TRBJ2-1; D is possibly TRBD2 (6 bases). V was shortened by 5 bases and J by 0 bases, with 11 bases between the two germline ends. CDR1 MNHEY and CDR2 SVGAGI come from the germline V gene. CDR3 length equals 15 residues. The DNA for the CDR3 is TGTGCCAGCAGTCTCCGGGAGAGCTCCTACAATGAGCAGTTCTTC. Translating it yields CASSLRESSYNEQFF.

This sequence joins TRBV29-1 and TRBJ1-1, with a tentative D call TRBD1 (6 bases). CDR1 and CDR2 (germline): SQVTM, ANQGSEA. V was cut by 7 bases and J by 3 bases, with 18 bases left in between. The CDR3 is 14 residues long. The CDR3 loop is CSARPGARDTEAFF. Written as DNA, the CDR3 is TGCAGCGCCCGCCCAGGGGCGAGAGACACTGAAGCTTTCTTT.

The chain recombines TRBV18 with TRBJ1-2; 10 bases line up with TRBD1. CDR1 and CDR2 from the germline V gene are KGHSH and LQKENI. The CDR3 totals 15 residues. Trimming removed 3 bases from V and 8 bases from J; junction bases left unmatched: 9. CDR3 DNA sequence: TGTGCCAGCTCACCCGCAGCCGGGACAGGGGCGGGCTACACCTTC. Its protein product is CASSPAAGTGAGYTF.

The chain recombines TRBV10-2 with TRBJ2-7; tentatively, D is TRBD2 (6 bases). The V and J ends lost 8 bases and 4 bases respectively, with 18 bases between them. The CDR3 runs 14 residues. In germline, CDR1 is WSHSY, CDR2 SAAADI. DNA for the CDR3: TGCGCCAGCGCGGGACTTGGGAGCAGTTACGAGCAGTACTTC. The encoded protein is CASAGLGSSYEQYF.

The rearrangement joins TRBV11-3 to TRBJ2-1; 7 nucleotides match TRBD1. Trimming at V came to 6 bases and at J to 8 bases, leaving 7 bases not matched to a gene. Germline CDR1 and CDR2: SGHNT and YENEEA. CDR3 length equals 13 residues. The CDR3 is CASSPRQGYEQFF. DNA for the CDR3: TGTGCCAGCAGTCCACGACAGGGCTATGAGCAGTTCTTC.

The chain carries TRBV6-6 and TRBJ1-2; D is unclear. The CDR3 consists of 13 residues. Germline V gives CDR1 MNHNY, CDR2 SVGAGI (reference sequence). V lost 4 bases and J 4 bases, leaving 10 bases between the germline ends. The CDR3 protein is CASSSNSLYGYTF. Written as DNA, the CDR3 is TGTGCCAGCAGTTCTAACAGCCTCTATGGCTACACCTTC.